This T cell receptor beta chain was observed in a study of T-cell reconstitution after alpha-beta-depleted transplantation in children. Study-wide findings and caveats: When one year had passed after transplant, most T-cell counts and diversity came from newly produced T cells.

TCRbeta library preparation incorporated unique molecular identifiers. TCRdb reanalysed the PCR reads using MiXCR and keeps one entry per CDR3 protein. Of 780,000 or so distinct CDR3 sequences listed, roughly 15% are singletons. The sample holds a few counts of this clonotype. Its specificity is not known. The CDR3 is made up of 14 amino acids. V shed 2 bases and J 6 bases; nucleotides not matched to a gene: 6. Germline CDR1 is MDHEN and CDR2 is SYDVKM. Specimen: PBMCs, mostly from graft donor cells, collected 360 days after TCRalphabeta/CD19-depleted stem cell transplant. The chain links TRBV28 to TRBJ2-7, with 8 bases fitting TRBD1. The receptor comes from a male patient younger than 18 who had a stem cell transplant for acute lymphoblastic leukemia, so the T cells may come from the graft donor. This CDR3 is CASSLGDRIGEQYF. The CDR3 DNA follows: TGTGCCAGCAGTTTAGGGGACAGGATCGGCGAGCAGTACTTC. Looking up the rest from reference TRBV28 and TRBJ2-7 gives the full variable domain: DVKVTQSSRYLVKRTGEKVFLECVQDMDHENMFWYRQDPGLGLRLIYFSYDVKMKEKGDIPEGYSVSREKKERFSLILESASTNQTSMYLCASSLGDRIGEQYFGPGTRLTVT.